This entry describes one T cell receptor beta chain. Its antigen is not identified. Germline loops: CDR1 LNHDA, CDR2 SQIVND (reference sequence). Trimming at V came to 6 bases and at J to 6 bases, leaving 5 bases not matched to a gene. CDR3 size: 13 residues. Full-length variable regions came from constant-region reverse primers plus semi-nested Nested Universal Primer A PCR. One entry per CDR3 protein, called by TCRdb with MiXCR from the 5' RACE reads. The profile shows approximately 50,000 distinct CDR3 sequences, roughly 28% of them singletons. Overall study results and limits: Tumor memory CD4+ T cell TCR gene usage clustered with blood and lymph node memory CD4+ cells and lymph node naive CD4+ cells. Whole repertoires were not studied in the larger cohort, only one V-J beta rearrangement. Tumor Tregs overlapped most with tumor, then blood, naive CD4+ cells.

Cells sorted as Tregs were CD4+, CD25+ and CD127-/low. The receptor comes from a female donor with breast cancer. The J gene is TRBJ1-5, the V gene TRBV19; 7 positions agree with TRBD1. The specimen sequenced was tumor-infiltrating Tregs sorted from the breast tumor. CDR3: CASRTGLSQPQHF. The CDR3 coding sequence is TGTGCCAGTAGGACAGGGCTGTCTCAGCCCCAGCATTTT.